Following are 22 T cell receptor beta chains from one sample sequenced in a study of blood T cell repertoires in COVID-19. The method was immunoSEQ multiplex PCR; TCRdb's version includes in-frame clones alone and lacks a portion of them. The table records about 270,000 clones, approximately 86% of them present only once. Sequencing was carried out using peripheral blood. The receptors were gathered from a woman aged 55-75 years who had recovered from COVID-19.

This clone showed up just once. In DNA, the CDR3 is TGTGCCAGCAGTCCCGGGACCGGACTAGCGGTCTTCAATGAGCAGTTCTTC. It specifies CASSPGTGLAVFNEQFF. The chain carries TRBV27 and TRBJ2-1; the match to TRBD2 covers 10 bases. The J segment lost 6 bases and the V segment lost 5 bases, leaving 13 bases of the junction unmatched. Germline values: CDR1 MNHEY, CDR2 SMNVEV (reference sequence). CDR3 length: 17 residues.

The CDR3 bases are TGCGCCAGCAGCCTGGATGGGGGGGTTTCCAAAAACATTCAGTACTTC. The encoded protein is CASSLDGGVSKNIQYF. The rearrangement uses TRBV5-1 and TRBJ2-4, with 7 bases identical to TRBD2. CDR1 SGHRS and CDR2 YFSETQ come from the germline V gene. The V and J ends lost 4 bases and 2 bases, in that order; junction bases with no gene match: 9. The CDR3 runs 16 residues.

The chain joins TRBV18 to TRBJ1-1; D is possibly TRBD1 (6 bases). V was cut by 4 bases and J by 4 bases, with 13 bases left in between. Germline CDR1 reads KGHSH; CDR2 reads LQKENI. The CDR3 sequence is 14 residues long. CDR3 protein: CASSQQGASTEAFF. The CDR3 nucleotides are TGTGCCAGCTCACAACAGGGAGCGAGCACTGAAGCTTTCTTT.

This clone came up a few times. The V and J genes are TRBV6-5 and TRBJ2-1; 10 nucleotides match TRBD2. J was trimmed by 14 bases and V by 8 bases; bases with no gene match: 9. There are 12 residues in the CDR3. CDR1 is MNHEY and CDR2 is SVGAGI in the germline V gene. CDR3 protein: CASSTSGGAKFF. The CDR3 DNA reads TGTGCCAGCTCCACCAGCGGGGGGGCTAAGTTCTTC.

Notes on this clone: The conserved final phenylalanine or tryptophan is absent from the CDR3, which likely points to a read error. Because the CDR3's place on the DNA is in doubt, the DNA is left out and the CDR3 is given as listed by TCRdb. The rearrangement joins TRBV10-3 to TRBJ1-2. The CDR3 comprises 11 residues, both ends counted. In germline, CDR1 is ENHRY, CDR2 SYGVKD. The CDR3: CAISESVLITY.

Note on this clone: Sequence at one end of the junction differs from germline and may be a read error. In nucleotides, the CDR3 is TGTGCTAGCAGCCTCAGCGGGGGGCCCAGGTCAGATACGCAGTATTTT. Translation gives CASSLSGGPRSDTQYF. This chain links TRBV7-7 with TRBJ2-3; TRBD2 matches at 9 bases. The CDR3 is made up of 16 amino acids. Per germline, CDR1 SSHAT and CDR2 FNYEAQ (reference sequence). Full variable domain (remainder filled in from reference TRBV7-7 and TRBJ2-3): GAGVSQSPRYKVTKRGQDVTLRCDPISSHATLYWYQQALGQGPEFLTYFNYEAQPDKSGLPSDRFSAERPEGSISTLTIQRTEQRDSAMYRCASSLSGGPRSDTQYFGPGTRLTVL.

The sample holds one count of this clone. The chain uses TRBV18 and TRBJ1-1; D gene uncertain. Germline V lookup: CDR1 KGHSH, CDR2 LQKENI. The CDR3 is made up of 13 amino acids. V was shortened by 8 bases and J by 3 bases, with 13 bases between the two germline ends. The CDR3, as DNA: TGTGCCAGCAAAAGCGGACGGGACACTGAAGCTTTCTTT. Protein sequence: CASKSGRDTEAFF.

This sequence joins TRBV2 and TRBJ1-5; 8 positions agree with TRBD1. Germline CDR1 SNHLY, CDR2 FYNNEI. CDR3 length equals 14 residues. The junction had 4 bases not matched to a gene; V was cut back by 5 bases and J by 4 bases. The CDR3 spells CASSPRTGNQPQHF. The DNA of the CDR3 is TGTGCCAGCAGTCCGCGGACAGGGAATCAGCCCCAGCATTTT. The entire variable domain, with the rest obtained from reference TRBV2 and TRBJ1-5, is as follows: EPEVTQTPSHQVTQMGQEVILRCVPISNHLYFYWYRQILGQKVEFLVSFYNNEISEKSEIFDDQFSVERPDGSNFTLKIRSTKLEDSAMYFCASSPRTGNQPQHFGDGTRLSIL.

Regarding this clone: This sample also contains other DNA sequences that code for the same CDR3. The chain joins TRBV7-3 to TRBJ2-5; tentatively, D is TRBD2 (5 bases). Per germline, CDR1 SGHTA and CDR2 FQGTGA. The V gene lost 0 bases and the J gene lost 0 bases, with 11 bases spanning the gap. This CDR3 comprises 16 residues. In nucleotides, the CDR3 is TGTGCCAGCAGCTTAACTGGGCGGAGGAACCAAGAGACCCAGTACTTC. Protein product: CASSLTGRRNQETQYF.

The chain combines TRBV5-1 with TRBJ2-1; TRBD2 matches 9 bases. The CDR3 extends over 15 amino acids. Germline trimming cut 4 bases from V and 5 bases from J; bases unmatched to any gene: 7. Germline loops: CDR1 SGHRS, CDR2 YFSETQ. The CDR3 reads CASSRFSGGNNEQFF. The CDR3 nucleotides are TGCGCCAGCAGCAGGTTTAGCGGGGGTAACAATGAGCAGTTCTTC.

This CDR3 reads CASSFGTEINYEQYF. The CDR3, as DNA: TGTGCCAGCAGCTTTGGGACAGAGATAAACTACGAGCAGTACTTC. The V and J genes are TRBV7-2 and TRBJ2-7, with 7 bases lining up with TRBD1. Germline V gives CDR1 SGHTA, CDR2 FQGNSA. The CDR3 has 15 residues. J lost 3 bases, V lost 3 bases, and 8 bases had no gene match.

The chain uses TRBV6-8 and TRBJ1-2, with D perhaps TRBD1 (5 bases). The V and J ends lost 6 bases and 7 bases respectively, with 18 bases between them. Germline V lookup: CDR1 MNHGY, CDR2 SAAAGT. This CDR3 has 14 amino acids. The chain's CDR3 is CASRSTDSGGGYTF. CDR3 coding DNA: TGTGCCAGCAGATCAACGGACTCGGGGGGTGGCTACACCTTC.

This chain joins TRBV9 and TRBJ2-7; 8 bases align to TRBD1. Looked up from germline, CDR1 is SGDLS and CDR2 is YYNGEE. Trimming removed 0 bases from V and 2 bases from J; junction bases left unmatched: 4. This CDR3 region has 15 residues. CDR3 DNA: TGTGCCAGCAGCGTAGCAACAGGGGGGACCTACGAGCAGTACTTC. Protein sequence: CASSVATGGTYEQYF.

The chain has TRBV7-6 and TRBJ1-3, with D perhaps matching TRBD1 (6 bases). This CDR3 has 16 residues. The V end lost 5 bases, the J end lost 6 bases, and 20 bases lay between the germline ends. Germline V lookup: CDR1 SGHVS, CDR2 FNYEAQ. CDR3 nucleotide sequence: TGTGCCAGCAGCCTACTAGAGGGCAGGGGAGAAAACACCATATATTTT. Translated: CASSLLEGRGENTIYF.

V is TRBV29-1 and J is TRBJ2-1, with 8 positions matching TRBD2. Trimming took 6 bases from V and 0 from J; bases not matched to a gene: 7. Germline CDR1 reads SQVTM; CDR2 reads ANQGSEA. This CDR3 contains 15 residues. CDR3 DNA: TGCAGCGTCGTAGCGGGGCGTAGCTCCTACAATGAGCAGTTCTTC. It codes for CSVVAGRSSYNEQFF.

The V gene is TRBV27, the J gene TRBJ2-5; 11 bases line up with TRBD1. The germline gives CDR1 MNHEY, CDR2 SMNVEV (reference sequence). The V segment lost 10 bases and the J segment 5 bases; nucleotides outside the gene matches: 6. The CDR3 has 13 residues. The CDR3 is CATGQGAGETQYF. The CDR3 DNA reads TGTGCCACCGGACAGGGGGCGGGCGAGACCCAGTACTTC.

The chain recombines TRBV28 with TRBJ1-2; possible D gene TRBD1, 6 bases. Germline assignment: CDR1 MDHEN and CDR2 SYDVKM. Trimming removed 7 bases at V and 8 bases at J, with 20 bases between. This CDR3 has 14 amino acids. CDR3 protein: CASIYGRGSEGYTF. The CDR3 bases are TGTGCCAGCATCTACGGCAGGGGATCGGAAGGCTACACCTTC.

CDR3 nucleotide sequence: TGTGCCACCAGTGATGAGAGACGGGGGGCTTACAATGAGCAGTTCTTC. Protein sequence: CATSDERRGAYNEQFF. This chain connects TRBV24-1 to TRBJ2-1; maybe TRBD2 (7 bases). Germline V gene lookup returns CDR1 KGHDR and CDR2 SFDVKD. Trimming took 3 bases from V and 4 from J, leaving 15 bases between them. This CDR3 region has 16 residues.

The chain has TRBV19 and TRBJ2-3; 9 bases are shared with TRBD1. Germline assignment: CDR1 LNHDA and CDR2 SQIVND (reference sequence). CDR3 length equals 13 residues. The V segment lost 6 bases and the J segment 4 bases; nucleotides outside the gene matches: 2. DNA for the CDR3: TGTGCCAGTAGGGGACAGGGCCCAGATACGCAGTATTTT. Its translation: CASRGQGPDTQYF.

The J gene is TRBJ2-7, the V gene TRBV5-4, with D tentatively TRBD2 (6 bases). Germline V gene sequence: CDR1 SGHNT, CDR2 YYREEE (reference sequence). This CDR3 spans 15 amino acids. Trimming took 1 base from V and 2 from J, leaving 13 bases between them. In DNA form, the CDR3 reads TGTGCCAGCAGCTTGAGTAGCGGTTCGGCCTACGAGCAGTACTTC. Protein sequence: CASSLSSGSAYEQYF.

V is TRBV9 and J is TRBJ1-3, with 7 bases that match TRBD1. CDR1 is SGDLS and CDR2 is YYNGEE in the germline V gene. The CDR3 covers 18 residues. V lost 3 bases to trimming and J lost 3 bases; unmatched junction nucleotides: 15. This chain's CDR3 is CASSERGGLQGGGNTIYF. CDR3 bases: TGTGCCAGCAGCGAGCGAGGGGGCCTACAGGGTGGTGGAAACACCATATATTTT.

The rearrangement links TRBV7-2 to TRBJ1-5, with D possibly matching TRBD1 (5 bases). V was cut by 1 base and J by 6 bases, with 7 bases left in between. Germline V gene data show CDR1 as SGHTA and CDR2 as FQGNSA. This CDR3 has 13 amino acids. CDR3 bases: TGTGCCAGCAGCTTAGGGGGCGGTCAGCCCCAGCATTTT. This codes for CASSLGGGQPQHF.